The clone carrying this T cell receptor (beta chain) was detected a few times. The antigen remains unidentified. The sample comes from a study of radiotherapy plus CTLA-4 blockade in lung cancer. Study results and limitations: There was expansion of tumor-derived TCR clones in blood after radiotherapy plus ipilimumab. Early blood T cell clone dynamics reportedly forecast response best, with interferon-beta.

Clones were read by immunoSEQ multiplex PCR, and TCRdb kept only the in-frame ones, dropping some. Of tens of thousands of clones listed, roughly 75% are singletons. Those patients who had chemo-refractory metastatic non-small-cell lung cancer were given focal radiation along with CTLA-4 blockade through ipilimumab. V trimming: 3 bases; J trimming: 4 bases; junction bases outside the gene matches: 17. CDR3 length: 19 amino acids. Germline CDR1 is SGDLS and CDR2 is YYNGEE. The material sequenced was peripheral blood, taken from a patient treated with radiotherapy plus ipilimumab. V and J are TRBV9 and TRBJ2-2; 8 bases are a match to TRBD1. The origin of this receptor is a human donor with non-small cell lung cancer who had a complete response to radiotherapy plus ipilimumab. Written as DNA, the CDR3 is TGTGCCAGCAGCGCGCAATGGACAGGGACACTGAGGGGCACCGGGGAGCTGTTTTTT. The encoded protein is CASSAQWTGTLRGTGELFF.